The 16 T cell receptor beta chains presented below share a single source sample, sequenced in a study of shared clonotypes between healthy human individuals (TCRdb year 2020). The library was generated by the immunoSEQ multiplex PCR assay. Sourced from immuneACCESS, this table was stored by TCRdb with only in-frame sequences that have V and J called. A share of the clones is absent; for the studies checked, an unresolved V gene accounts for under half, and the remainder has no known explanation. This sample has approximately 810,000 clones in its table, and more than 85% of those were observed once. The ten largest clones represent around 24% of the sample. CD8 naive samples were CD45RO-negative cells positively selected for CCR7, giving a CD45RA+CCR7+ population that excluded TemRA cells. The sample was naive CD8+ T cells sorted from blood. Per the publication, the cell subset or site label means: CD45RA+CCR7+. These TCRs come from a man aged 30-40 years in good health.

In this sample, this clone turned up once. V and J are TRBV4-1 and TRBJ1-1, with unresolved D. CDR1 and CDR2 from the germline V gene are MGHRA and YSYEKL. This CDR3 spans 15 amino acids. V dropped 1 base and J dropped 0 bases, with 9 bases sitting between them. The DNA of the CDR3 is TGCGCCAGCAGCCAAGTAGGTGCAGTGAACACTGAAGCTTTCTTT. Translation: CASSQVGAVNTEAFF.

The J gene is TRBJ1-2, the V gene TRBV7-9; D is possibly TRBD1 (6 bases). This CDR3 is 14 amino acids long. Trimming left V 1 base short and J 4 bases short, with 10 bases between. CDR1 SEHNR and CDR2 FQNEAQ come from the germline V gene (reference sequence). This CDR3 is CASSLGGGVYGYTF. The CDR3 bases are TGTGCCAGCAGCTTAGGAGGGGGAGTCTATGGCTACACCTTC. Based on the CDR3 plus reference TRBV7-9 and TRBJ1-2, the full variable domain is DTGVSQNPRHKITKRGQNVTFRCDPISEHNRLYWYRQTLGQGPEFLTYFQNEAQLEKSRLLSDRFSAERPKGSFSTLEIQRTEQGDSAMYLCASSLGGGVYGYTFGSGTRLTVV.

Worth noting for this clone: The DNA is left out, because the CDR3 cannot be placed on it with certainty; the CDR3 is given as TCRdb lists it. V usage is TRBV6-5 and J usage is TRBJ2-3; TRBD2 reflects the table's D call only, with no check against the DNA. Inclusive of both ends, the CDR3 amounts to 16 amino acids. CDR1 is MNHEY, CDR2 SVGAGI, per germline. CDR3 region: CASSSSTSGSTDTQYF.

The rearrangement joins TRBV28 to TRBJ2-1; D perhaps matches TRBD2 (5 bases). Trimming took 2 bases from V and 0 from J, leaving 8 bases between them. Germline V gives CDR1 MDHEN, CDR2 SYDVKM. This CDR3 is 15 amino acids long. The CDR3 DNA sequence: TGTGCCAGCAGTTTAGAGGGAAGCTCCTACAATGAGCAGTTCTTC. Its translation is CASSLEGSSYNEQFF.

The chain employs TRBV7-6 and TRBJ2-3, with D tentatively TRBD2 (5 bases). This CDR3 contains 13 residues. Germline-derived CDR1 and CDR2 are SGHVS and FNYEAQ. With 4 bases removed from V and 7 bases from J, the gap between germline ends came to 12 bases. As DNA, the CDR3 is TGTGCCAGCAGCTCTCGGACGGGGAATACGCAGTATTTT. Amino acids: CASSSRTGNTQYF.

The genes are TRBV10-3 and TRBJ2-7, with D possibly being TRBD1 (6 bases). V was pared by 10 bases and J by 2 bases, with 27 bases between. The CDR3 extends over 17 amino acids. Germline assignment: CDR1 ENHRY and CDR2 SYGVKD. This CDR3 reads CATSGPGERGAAYEQYF. The CDR3 DNA follows: TGTGCCACCTCCGGTCCAGGGGAAAGGGGTGCGGCCTACGAGCAGTACTTC.

The count of this clone is one. DNA for the CDR3: TGCAGTGCTAGAGAGGGAGAACGTCTGTTTTTT. Protein product: CSAREGERLFF. The rearrangement uses TRBV20-1 and TRBJ1-4; D not certain. The CDR3 covers 11 residues. V was pared by 0 bases and J by 14 bases, with 10 bases between. Germline V lookup: CDR1 DFQATT, CDR2 SNEGSKA (reference sequence).

For this clone: This CDR3 is also generated by other DNA sequences in the sample. The CDR3 is CSVRDLTYEQYF. The CDR3 DNA follows: TGCAGCGTTCGCGACTTAACCTACGAGCAGTACTTC. The V call is TRBV29-1, the J call TRBJ2-7; D is unresolved. The germline V gene has CDR1 SQVTM and CDR2 ANQGSEA. The CDR3 has 12 amino acids. The V gene lost 5 bases and the J gene lost 2 bases, with 10 bases spanning the gap.

The chain employs TRBV19 and TRBJ2-3, with TRBD2 identical over 14 bases. Germline assignment: CDR1 LNHDA and CDR2 SQIVND (reference sequence). V lost 5 bases, J lost 6 bases, and 10 bases stayed unmatched. The CDR3 covers 17 residues. CDR3 sequence: CASSLPGTSGRVDTQYF. CDR3 DNA sequence: TGTGCCAGTAGTTTACCCGGGACTAGCGGGAGAGTGGATACGCAGTATTTT.

The chain combines TRBV29-1 with TRBJ2-7; D could derive from TRBD1 or TRBD2 (5 bases each). Germline-derived CDR1 and CDR2 are SQVTM and ANQGSEA. Trimming removed 2 bases at V and 5 bases at J, with 10 bases between. The CDR3 contains 12 residues. The CDR3: CSVETGRNEQYF. The CDR3 DNA reads as TGCAGCGTTGAAACGGGGCGAAACGAGCAGTACTTC.

The DNA of the CDR3 is TGTGCCACCGGAACGACGGCGGGACAGGTATATGATGAGCAGTTCTTC. Translating gives CATGTTAGQVYDEQFF. The chain couples TRBV15 to TRBJ2-1; TRBD1 matches at 8 bases. Germline loops: CDR1 LNHNV, CDR2 YYDKDF (reference sequence). V was clipped by 8 bases and J by 8 bases; unmatched bases: 17. The CDR3 sequence is 16 residues long.

This rearrangement joins TRBV13 to TRBJ2-7, with TRBD1 matching 7 bases. The junction had 8 bases not matched to a gene; V was cut back by 3 bases and J by 6 bases. This CDR3 is 14 amino acids long. Germline lookup yields CDR1 PRHDT and CDR2 FYEKMQ (reference sequence). CDR3 nucleotide sequence: TGTGCCAGCAGCTTTCCCAGGACAGGACCCGAGCAGTACTTC. Translated, it gives CASSFPRTGPEQYF.

The CDR3: CASSQIQGPPYEQYF. In DNA form, the CDR3 reads TGTGCCAGCAGCCAAATACAGGGTCCCCCCTACGAGCAGTACTTC. The chain is built from TRBV7-9 and TRBJ2-7; D perhaps matches TRBD1 (6 bases). The CDR3 covers 15 residues. The germline CDR1 and CDR2 sequences are SEHNR and FQNEAQ (reference sequence). The V end lost 5 bases, the J end lost 2 bases, and 16 bases lay between the germline ends.

J is TRBJ2-3 and V is TRBV7-9; possibly TRBD1 for D (5 bases). CDR1 is SEHNR, CDR2 FQNEAQ, per germline (reference sequence). The CDR3 contains 15 residues. V was shortened by 3 bases and J by 0 bases, with 10 bases between the two germline ends. CDR3 nucleotides: TGTGCCAGCAGCTTCGACAGAGCTAGCACAGATACGCAGTATTTT. Translating it yields CASSFDRASTDTQYF.

V is TRBV28 and J is TRBJ2-2; 9 bases map to TRBD1. Trimming took 5 bases from V and 1 from J; bases not matched to a gene: 5. This CDR3 is built from 16 residues. Germline lookup yields CDR1 MDHEN and CDR2 SYDVKM. Written as DNA, the CDR3 is TGTGCCAGCAGTCCAAGGGACAGGGAGAACACCGGGGAGCTGTTTTTT. This codes for CASSPRDRENTGELFF.

This clone was seen just once. The chain has TRBV19 and TRBJ1-4, with no clear D. From germline, CDR1 is LNHDA and CDR2 SQIVND (reference sequence). The CDR3 extends over 15 amino acids. V shed 1 base and J shed 1 base, with 7 bases lying between them. Here the CDR3 DNA reads TGTGCCAGTAGTATAGTCCTGGGAACTAATGAAAAACTGTTTTTT. This encodes CASSIVLGTNEKLFF.